The clone carrying this T cell receptor beta chain was seen more than once but under ten times. Generated by immunoSEQ multiplex PCR, the TCRdb table keeps only in-frame clones and is missing some. The sample lists nearly 350,000 clones, around 83% occurring once. The sample comes from a study of blood T cell repertoires in COVID-19. The sequence was obtained from a man aged 25-45 years with active or convalescent COVID-19. Sequenced sample: peripheral blood.

The CDR3 is CASSAAGAFNEKLFF. CDR3 in DNA: TGTGCCAGCAGTGCGGCGGGGGCCTTCAATGAAAAACTGTTTTTT. The genes are TRBV27 and TRBJ1-4, with D possibly being TRBD1 (6 bases). CDR1 MNHEY and CDR2 SMNVEV come from the germline V gene (reference sequence). This CDR3 region has 15 residues. Trimming took off 5 bases at V and 5 bases at J, with 15 bases between the two ends.